Each of the 10 T cell receptor beta chains below was sequenced from the same sample in a study of glioma-infiltrating T cells after dendritic cell vaccination. Only in-frame clones appear in the TCRdb table, and some are missing; sequencing was by immunoSEQ multiplex PCR. The repertoire consists of about 38,000 clones, with approximately 80% occurring once and the leading ten covering 7.8%. Sequencing used blood, obtained before dendritic cell vaccination. All receptors derive from a human donor with glioblastoma.

The V and J genes are TRBV27 and TRBJ2-2; D perhaps matches TRBD1 (5 bases). Trimming left V 3 bases short and J 3 bases short, with 8 bases between. Per the germline V gene, CDR1 is MNHEY and CDR2 is SMNVEV (reference sequence). This CDR3 is built from 14 residues. CDR3 in amino acids: CASSLGPYTGELFF. The CDR3 DNA sequence: TGTGCCAGCAGTTTGGGGCCATACACCGGGGAGCTGTTTTTT.

The rearrangement links TRBV5-4 to TRBJ2-5, with D perhaps matching TRBD1 (6 bases). The CDR3 length is 15 residues. Germline V gene data show CDR1 as SGHNT and CDR2 as YYREEE (reference sequence). Trimming took off 2 bases at V and 1 base at J, with 12 bases between the two ends. CDR3 in amino acids: CASSFGGRSQETQYF. In DNA form, the CDR3 reads TGTGCCAGCAGCTTTGGGGGCCGATCCCAAGAGACCCAGTACTTC.

The chain recombines TRBV7-6 with TRBJ2-5, with 9 bases lining up with TRBD1. Trimming cost V 5 bases and J 11 bases; bases outside gene matches: 15. From germline, CDR1 is SGHVS and CDR2 FNYEAQ. The CDR3 loop spans 15 amino acids. CDR3 sequence (DNA): TGTGCCAGCAGCCTGCTAGGACAGGGGCGCGGGGAGCAGTACTTC. Its translation: CASSLLGQGRGEQYF.

This chain connects TRBV6-6 to TRBJ2-5; 7 nucleotides match TRBD1. The length of the CDR3 is 14 residues. CDR1 is MNHNY, CDR2 SVGAGI, per germline (reference sequence). J was trimmed by 9 bases and V by 11 bases; bases with no gene match: 18. For the CDR3, the DNA is TGTGCCGCGGACAGGTCCCTCTCCGGTGGGTCCCAGTACTTC. Translated: CAADRSLSGGSQYF.

The J gene is TRBJ2-3, the V gene TRBV25-1; D is possibly TRBD1 (6 bases). Per germline, CDR1 MGHDK and CDR2 SYGVNS. CDR3 size: 18 residues. The V end was cut by 6 bases, the J end by 2 bases, with 24 bases between. The CDR3 loop is CASSDPTRGGTITDTQYF. The CDR3 nucleotides are TGTGCCAGCAGCGATCCGACGAGAGGGGGAACTATCACAGATACGCAGTATTTT.

The chain joins TRBV6-5 to TRBJ2-5, with D possibly matching TRBD1 (6 bases). Germline V gene data show CDR1 as MNHEY and CDR2 as SVGAGI. The V and J ends lost 8 bases and 7 bases respectively, with 14 bases between them. This CDR3 has 12 amino acids. Here the CDR3 DNA reads TGTGCCAGCTGGGGGCCGCGAGGGACCCAGTACTTC. Translated, it gives CASWGPRGTQYF.

This clone came up once. CDR3 sequence: CASSLHAGGANTGELFF. In DNA, the CDR3 is TGTGCCAGCAGCTTACATGCCGGGGGGGCGAACACCGGGGAGCTGTTTTTT. The chain links TRBV7-2 to TRBJ2-2, with 8 positions matching TRBD2. V trimming: 2 bases; J trimming: 0 bases; junction bases outside the gene matches: 5. Germline V lookup: CDR1 SGHTA, CDR2 FQGNSA. CDR3 length equals 17 residues. Full variable domain (missing parts from reference TRBV7-2 and TRBJ2-2): GAGVSQSPSNKVTEKGKDVELRCDPISGHTALYWYRQSLGQGLEFLIYFQGNSAPDKSGLPSDRFSAERTGGSVSTLTIQRTQQEDSAVYLCASSLHAGGANTGELFFGEGSRLTVL.

This sequence joins TRBV11-3 and TRBJ2-5; D is possibly TRBD2 (5 bases). The V end was cut by 8 bases, the J end by 5 bases, with 15 bases between. The CDR3 has 13 residues. Germline V gene sequence: CDR1 SGHNT, CDR2 YENEEA. The CDR3, as DNA: TGTGCCAGCGGGCTCCGGGGAAGGGAGACCCAGTACTTC. Residues: CASGLRGRETQYF.

The rearrangement links TRBV7-2 to TRBJ1-6, with TRBD1 matching 8 bases. CDR1 is SGHTA and CDR2 is FQGNSA in the germline V gene. This CDR3 is built from 16 residues. With V trimmed by 0 bases and J by 9 bases, 7 bases remained unmatched. DNA of the CDR3: TGTGCCAGCAGCTTAGCAGGTCAGGGGGCGTCTTCACCCCTCCACTTT. Protein: CASSLAGQGASSPLHF.

CDR3: CASSTAGGLSYEQYF. The CDR3 nucleotides are TGCGCCAGCAGTACAGCGGGGGGCCTTTCCTACGAGCAGTACTTC. The chain recombines TRBV5-1 with TRBJ2-7; TRBD2 agrees at 9 bases. Germline loops: CDR1 SGHRS, CDR2 YFSETQ. This CDR3 contains 15 residues. The V gene end was trimmed by 5 bases and the J gene end by 1 base; junction bases not matched to a gene: 7.